This paragraph reports one T cell receptor beta chain. These data are taken from a study of T cell changes during pregnancy in multiple sclerosis. Sequencing was performed with immunoSEQ multiplex PCR; in TCRdb, only in-frame clones are kept and a portion is missing. Of approximately 40,000 clones in the sample, about 88% were seen once. The length of the CDR3 is 16 residues. Germline V CDR1 and CDR2: MDHEN, SYDVKM. Between the trimmed V and J ends, which lost 5 bases and 0 bases, there was a span of 14 bases. The rearrangement links TRBV28 to TRBJ2-1; a possible D gene is TRBD2 (6 bases). The clonotype originates from a female donor with multiple sclerosis, enrolled in a pregnancy study. This specimen consisted of CD4+ T cells from peripheral blood mononuclear cells, obtained in the first trimester of pregnancy. Written as DNA, the CDR3 is TGTGCCAGCAGTGATCCATCCGGGAGCTCCTACAATGAGCAGTTCTTC. Protein product: CASSDPSGSSYNEQFF.